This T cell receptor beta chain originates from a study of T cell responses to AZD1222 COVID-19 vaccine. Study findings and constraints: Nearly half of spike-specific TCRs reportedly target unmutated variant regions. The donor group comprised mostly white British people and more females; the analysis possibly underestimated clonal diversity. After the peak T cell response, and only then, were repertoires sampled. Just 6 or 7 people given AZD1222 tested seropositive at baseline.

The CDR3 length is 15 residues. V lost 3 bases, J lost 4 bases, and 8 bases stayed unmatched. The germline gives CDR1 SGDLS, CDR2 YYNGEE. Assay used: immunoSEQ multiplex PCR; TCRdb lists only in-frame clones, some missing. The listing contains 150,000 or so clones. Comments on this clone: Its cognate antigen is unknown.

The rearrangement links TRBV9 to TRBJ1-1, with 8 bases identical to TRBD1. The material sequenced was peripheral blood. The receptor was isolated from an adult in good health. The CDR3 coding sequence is TGTGCCAGCAGCGCACACGGACAGGGAATCACTGAAGCTTTCTTT. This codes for CASSAHGQGITEAFF.